Listed below are T cell receptor beta chains from one sample, sequenced in a study of identical twins. From the 5' RACE reads, TCRdb called clonotypes with MiXCR, one entry per CDR3 protein. The sample records 500,000 to 550,000 distinct CDR3 sequences, 20% to 25% being singletons. These data were also reused for a study on yellow fever vaccine responses in identical twins.

Sequencing was done on a sample of CD4+ T cells sorted from blood. Receptors were obtained from a woman between 18 and 29 years old in good health. CDR3s include the opening cysteine and the closing phenylalanine or tryptophan. The order of the fields is CDR3 DNA, CDR3 protein, J gene, V gene, clone size, D gene. A D gene is named only where the DNA matches it firmly. Some rows have no size entry. The others give once, few or many, or a class for an expanded clone.

CDR3 DNA: TGTGCCAGCAGTCAATTGGGACTAGCGGGACCCTCCACAGATACGCAGTATTTT
CDR3 protein: CASSQLGLAGPSTDTQYF
J gene: TRBJ2-3
V gene: TRBV12-3/TRBV12-4
clone size: many
D gene: TRBD2

CDR3 DNA: TGTGCCAGCAGTTATCGACAGGGACCGACTGAAGCTTTCTTT
CDR3 protein: CASSYRQGPTEAFF
J gene: TRBJ1-1
V gene: TRBV12-3/TRBV12-4
clone size: few
D gene: TRBD1

CDR3 DNA: TGTGCCAGCAGCCTAGCGGGGGCAACAGATACGCAGTATTTT
CDR3 protein: CASSLAGATDTQYF
J gene: TRBJ2-3
V gene: TRBV12-3/TRBV12-4
clone size: many
D gene: TRBD2

CDR3 DNA: TGTGCCAGCAGCACCCAGACCCAGGGGGCCGGGCAGTTCTTC
CDR3 protein: CASSTQTQGAGQFF
J gene: TRBJ2-1
V gene: TRBV11-2
clone size: few
D gene: TRBD1

CDR3 DNA: TGTGCCAGTAGTACCTCTCCACAGGGACCCTACGAGCAGTACTTC
CDR3 protein: CASSTSPQGPYEQYF
J gene: TRBJ2-7
V gene: TRBV19
clone size: NA
D gene: NA

CDR3 DNA: TGCAGTGCTCAACTAGCGGGGGCCACTTACCAAGAGACCCAGTACTTC
CDR3 protein: CSAQLAGATYQETQYF
J gene: TRBJ2-5
V gene: TRBV20-1
clone size: NA
D gene: TRBD2

CDR3 DNA: TGTGCCAGCAGTATCTACAGGTCCGGGGAGCTGTTTTTT
CDR3 protein: CASSIYRSGELFF
J gene: TRBJ2-2
V gene: TRBV7-9
clone size: NA
D gene: NA

CDR3 DNA: TGCGCCAGCTGCCCAGCGGGGGTGGACTACAATGAGCAGTTCTTC
CDR3 protein: CASCPAGVDYNEQFF
J gene: TRBJ2-1
V gene: TRBV5-1
clone size: NA
D gene: TRBD2

CDR3 DNA: TGTGCCAGCAGCCAATACGGGGGGCGCGGAACCGGGGAGCTGTTTTTT
CDR3 protein: CASSQYGGRGTGELFF
J gene: TRBJ2-2
V gene: TRBV3-1
clone size: few
D gene: NA

CDR3 DNA: TGTGCCAGCAGCGTAGCAAGCGGGGCAGGGAATGAGCAGTTCTTC
CDR3 protein: CASSVASGAGNEQFF
J gene: TRBJ2-1
V gene: TRBV9
clone size: few
D gene: TRBD2

CDR3 DNA: TGTGCCAGCAGCAGGACAGGGATCGGCTACACCTTC
CDR3 protein: CASSRTGIGYTF
J gene: TRBJ1-2
V gene: TRBV12-3/TRBV12-4
clone size: NA
D gene: TRBD1

CDR3 DNA: TGTGCCAGCAGTTACCGAGGCGGAGGGTCCTATGAAAAACTGTTTTTT
CDR3 protein: CASSYRGGGSYEKLFF
J gene: TRBJ1-4
V gene: TRBV6-5
clone size: NA
D gene: NA

CDR3 DNA: TGCGCCAGCAGCAAATCGACCGGGACAGGGCTCAACGAGCAGTACTTC
CDR3 protein: CASSKSTGTGLNEQYF
J gene: TRBJ2-7
V gene: TRBV5-1
clone size: NA
D gene: TRBD1

CDR3 DNA: TGTGCCAGTAATCCTTCGGGGCTCTCCTACGAGCAGTACTTC
CDR3 protein: CASNPSGLSYEQYF
J gene: TRBJ2-7
V gene: TRBV19
clone size: NA
D gene: NA

CDR3 DNA: TGTGCCAGCACCCTAGTCCGGGTCTACAATGAGCAGTTCTTC
CDR3 protein: CASTLVRVYNEQFF
J gene: TRBJ2-1
V gene: TRBV12-3/TRBV12-4
clone size: few
D gene: NA

CDR3 DNA: TGTGCCATCAGTATGACAGGGACAAGCTCCTATAATTCACCCCTCCACTTT
CDR3 protein: CAISMTGTSSYNSPLHF
J gene: TRBJ1-6
V gene: TRBV10-3
clone size: NA
D gene: TRBD1

CDR3 DNA: TGTGCCAGCAGCACCGGGACAGGGGTGTACTCACCCCTCCACTTT
CDR3 protein: CASSTGTGVYSPLHF
J gene: TRBJ1-6
V gene: TRBV7-6
clone size: NA
D gene: TRBD1

CDR3 DNA: TGCAGTGCTAGAGCCTCGGGCGGTAGCTCCTACAATGAGCAGTTCTTC
CDR3 protein: CSARASGGSSYNEQFF
J gene: TRBJ2-1
V gene: TRBV20-1
clone size: few
D gene: NA

CDR3 DNA: TGTGCCAGCAGCCATTTAGATGGCTACACCTTC
CDR3 protein: CASSHLDGYTF
J gene: TRBJ1-2
V gene: TRBV3-1
clone size: NA
D gene: NA

CDR3 DNA: TGCGCCAGCAGCAGCACCGGGACTAATACGCAGTATTTT
CDR3 protein: CASSSTGTNTQYF
J gene: TRBJ2-3
V gene: TRBV5-1
clone size: few
D gene: TRBD2

CDR3 DNA: TGTGCCAGCTCACCTCAGGGGACAGGGGGGACTGAAGCTTTCTTT
CDR3 protein: CASSPQGTGGTEAFF
J gene: TRBJ1-1
V gene: TRBV18
clone size: NA
D gene: TRBD1

CDR3 DNA: TGCAGTGCTAGAATAGCGGGGGAACTAGAGACCCAGTACTTC
CDR3 protein: CSARIAGELETQYF
J gene: TRBJ2-5
V gene: TRBV20-1
clone size: NA
D gene: TRBD2

CDR3 DNA: TGCAGTGCTTGGAGGACTAGCACAGATACGCAGTATTTT
CDR3 protein: CSAWRTSTDTQYF
J gene: TRBJ2-3
V gene: TRBV20-1
clone size: NA
D gene: NA

CDR3 DNA: TGCAGTGCTAGAGATTCGCTAGCCGGGGAGCTGTTTTTT
CDR3 protein: CSARDSLAGELFF
J gene: TRBJ2-2
V gene: TRBV20-1
clone size: few
D gene: NA

CDR3 DNA: TGCAGTGCTACGACTAGCGGCTCGAACACCGGGGAGCTGTTTTTT
CDR3 protein: CSATTSGSNTGELFF
J gene: TRBJ2-2
V gene: TRBV20-1
clone size: few
D gene: TRBD2

CDR3 DNA: TGTGCCTCCAAGCACAGACTCACAGGGGGACCCCAAGAGACCCAGTACTTC
CDR3 protein: CASKHRLTGGPQETQYF
J gene: TRBJ2-5
V gene: TRBV19
clone size: NA
D gene: TRBD1

CDR3 DNA: TGTGCCAGCTCACCTACGGGACAGGCCGAGCAAGAGACCCAGTACTTC
CDR3 protein: CASSPTGQAEQETQYF
J gene: TRBJ2-5
V gene: TRBV18
clone size: NA
D gene: TRBD1

CDR3 DNA: TGCAGTGCTAGAGACTACCGGGACTCCGGAGGCCAGCCCCAGCATTTT
CDR3 protein: CSARDYRDSGGQPQHF
J gene: TRBJ1-5
V gene: TRBV20-1
clone size: NA
D gene: NA

CDR3 DNA: TGCAGTGCTAGAGGGGACGGGACCTACGAGCAGTACTTC
CDR3 protein: CSARGDGTYEQYF
J gene: TRBJ2-7
V gene: TRBV20-1
clone size: NA
D gene: NA

CDR3 DNA: TGTGCCAGCAGCCTCACAGGGGGGAGCTCCTACGAGCAGTACTTC
CDR3 protein: CASSLTGGSSYEQYF
J gene: TRBJ2-7
V gene: TRBV7-2
clone size: few
D gene: TRBD1

CDR3 DNA: TGTGCCAGCAGTCCGATACCTTATGCAGCAGTGAGGACTGAAGCTTTCTTT
CDR3 protein: CASSPIPYAAVRTEAFF
J gene: TRBJ1-1
V gene: TRBV6-1
clone size: few
D gene: NA

CDR3 DNA: TGCAGTGCTAGACGGTTGCAATCCTACAATGAGCAGTTCTTC
CDR3 protein: CSARRLQSYNEQFF
J gene: TRBJ2-1
V gene: TRBV20-1
clone size: NA
D gene: NA

CDR3 DNA: TGTGCCAGCCGTGAGGGGGCTAGCGCCCTTGGGGAGCTGTTTTTT
CDR3 protein: CASREGASALGELFF
J gene: TRBJ2-2
V gene: TRBV2
clone size: NA
D gene: NA

CDR3 DNA: TGCGCCAGCAGCTACGGGACAGCCAAAAACATTCAGTACTTC
CDR3 protein: CASSYGTAKNIQYF
J gene: TRBJ2-4
V gene: TRBV5-1
clone size: few
D gene: NA

CDR3 DNA: TGTGCCAGCAGAGGACTAGCGGGAGGCCGCGGCACAGATACGCAGTATTTT
CDR3 protein: CASRGLAGGRGTDTQYF
J gene: TRBJ2-3
V gene: TRBV3-1
clone size: few
D gene: TRBD2

CDR3 DNA: TGTGCCAGCGCGACAGGGGTCTCCTACGAGCAGTACTTC
CDR3 protein: CASATGVSYEQYF
J gene: TRBJ2-7
V gene: TRBV2
clone size: NA
D gene: TRBD1

CDR3 DNA: TGCGCCAGCAGCGGTGATGGGAGGGTCTCCTACAATGAGCAGTTCTTC
CDR3 protein: CASSGDGRVSYNEQFF
J gene: TRBJ2-1
V gene: TRBV5-1
clone size: many
D gene: TRBD2

CDR3 DNA: TGCAGTGCTAGTCCAGGGGGCTCCTCTGGGGCCAACGTCCTGACTTTC
CDR3 protein: CSASPGGSSGANVLTF
J gene: TRBJ2-6
V gene: TRBV20-1
clone size: few
D gene: TRBD1

CDR3 DNA: TGCAGTGCCCCGGGTGGCGGCGGGGGAGTGAATTCACCCCTCCACTTT
CDR3 protein: CSAPGGGGGVNSPLHF
J gene: TRBJ1-6
V gene: TRBV20-1
clone size: NA
D gene: NA

CDR3 DNA: TGTGCCAGCAGTCCACGACAGAAATCTACCGGGGAGCTGTTTTTT
CDR3 protein: CASSPRQKSTGELFF
J gene: TRBJ2-2
V gene: TRBV12-3/TRBV12-4
clone size: few
D gene: NA

CDR3 DNA: TGTGCCAGTAGTATAAGAACCCATGGCGAGACCCAGTACTTC
CDR3 protein: CASSIRTHGETQYF
J gene: TRBJ2-5
V gene: TRBV19
clone size: NA
D gene: NA

CDR3 DNA: TGTGCCATCGGGGGGATGCCAGAGACCCAGTACTTC
CDR3 protein: CAIGGMPETQYF
J gene: TRBJ2-5
V gene: TRBV10-3
clone size: NA
D gene: NA

CDR3 DNA: TGTGCCAGCAGTGGCGCACACCAAGAGACCCAGTACTTC
CDR3 protein: CASSGAHQETQYF
J gene: TRBJ2-5
V gene: TRBV2
clone size: few
D gene: NA

CDR3 DNA: TGTGCCAGCAGAGGGGAGGGTAATCCTTCCTACGAGCAGTACTTC
CDR3 protein: CASRGEGNPSYEQYF
J gene: TRBJ2-7
V gene: TRBV6-1
clone size: NA
D gene: TRBD2

CDR3 DNA: TGTGCCACCAGCAGAGAGGTGATGGGGAACACTGAAGCTTTCTTT
CDR3 protein: CATSREVMGNTEAFF
J gene: TRBJ1-1
V gene: TRBV15
clone size: few
D gene: NA

CDR3 DNA: TGCGCCAGCAGCCGCGAACAGGGAGGCACAGATACGCAGTATTTT
CDR3 protein: CASSREQGGTDTQYF
J gene: TRBJ2-3
V gene: TRBV4-1
clone size: few
D gene: NA

CDR3 DNA: TGTGCCAGCTCGCGCTTGGGCGGGGCCATGAACACTGAAGCTTTCTTT
CDR3 protein: CASSRLGGAMNTEAFF
J gene: TRBJ1-1
V gene: TRBV18
clone size: few
D gene: NA

CDR3 DNA: TGCAGTGCTAGCTGGACAGAAAACACAGATACGCAGTATTTT
CDR3 protein: CSASWTENTDTQYF
J gene: TRBJ2-3
V gene: TRBV20-1
clone size: NA
D gene: NA

CDR3 DNA: TGTGCCAGCAGTTCCTCCGGGACAGACTACAATCAGCCCCAGCATTTT
CDR3 protein: CASSSSGTDYNQPQHF
J gene: TRBJ1-5
V gene: TRBV6-5
clone size: NA
D gene: TRBD1

CDR3 DNA: TGTGCCAGCAGCTTACGGGGTCCTAGCTCCTACAATGAGCAGTTCTTC
CDR3 protein: CASSLRGPSSYNEQFF
J gene: TRBJ2-1
V gene: TRBV11-2
clone size: NA
D gene: NA

CDR3 DNA: TGTGCCAGCAGGCCAACGGGGGCGCGAGGCTACACCTTC
CDR3 protein: CASRPTGARGYTF
J gene: TRBJ1-2
V gene: TRBV12-3/TRBV12-4
clone size: few
D gene: NA

CDR3 DNA: TGTGCCAGCAGCGCCGCTCGGGACTTACAAGAGACCCAGTACTTC
CDR3 protein: CASSAARDLQETQYF
J gene: TRBJ2-5
V gene: TRBV7-9
clone size: NA
D gene: NA

CDR3 DNA: TGCGCCAGCAGCTTGGAGCGGAGTAACACTGAAGCTTTCTTT
CDR3 protein: CASSLERSNTEAFF
J gene: TRBJ1-1
V gene: TRBV5-1
clone size: few
D gene: NA

CDR3 DNA: TGTGCCAGCAGCTCCGACTGGCCTTTGACTAGCACAGATACGCAGTATTTT
CDR3 protein: CASSSDWPLTSTDTQYF
J gene: TRBJ2-3
V gene: TRBV7-9
clone size: NA
D gene: NA

CDR3 DNA: TGTGCCAGCAGCTTGAGGGGGGCAGGGAAGAATGAGCAGTTCTTC
CDR3 protein: CASSLRGAGKNEQFF
J gene: TRBJ2-1
V gene: TRBV5-8
clone size: NA
D gene: NA

CDR3 DNA: TGTGCCAGCAGCAAACGGGACAGTTGGGATCAGCCCCAGCATTTT
CDR3 protein: CASSKRDSWDQPQHF
J gene: TRBJ1-5
V gene: TRBV9
clone size: NA
D gene: TRBD1

CDR3 DNA: TGTGCCAGCAGCGTCTCTAGCGGGAGTTTGGAAGAGCAGTACTTC
CDR3 protein: CASSVSSGSLEEQYF
J gene: TRBJ2-7
V gene: TRBV9
clone size: NA
D gene: TRBD2

CDR3 DNA: TGTGCCAGCAGTTTGTCGCCAAATTCCTACAATGAGCAGTTCTTC
CDR3 protein: CASSLSPNSYNEQFF
J gene: TRBJ2-1
V gene: TRBV9
clone size: NA
D gene: NA

CDR3 DNA: TGTGCCACCAGCAGAGATCGCACGGCGGGGGGCAAGGAGACCCAGTACTTC
CDR3 protein: CATSRDRTAGGKETQYF
J gene: TRBJ2-5
V gene: TRBV15
clone size: NA
D gene: TRBD2